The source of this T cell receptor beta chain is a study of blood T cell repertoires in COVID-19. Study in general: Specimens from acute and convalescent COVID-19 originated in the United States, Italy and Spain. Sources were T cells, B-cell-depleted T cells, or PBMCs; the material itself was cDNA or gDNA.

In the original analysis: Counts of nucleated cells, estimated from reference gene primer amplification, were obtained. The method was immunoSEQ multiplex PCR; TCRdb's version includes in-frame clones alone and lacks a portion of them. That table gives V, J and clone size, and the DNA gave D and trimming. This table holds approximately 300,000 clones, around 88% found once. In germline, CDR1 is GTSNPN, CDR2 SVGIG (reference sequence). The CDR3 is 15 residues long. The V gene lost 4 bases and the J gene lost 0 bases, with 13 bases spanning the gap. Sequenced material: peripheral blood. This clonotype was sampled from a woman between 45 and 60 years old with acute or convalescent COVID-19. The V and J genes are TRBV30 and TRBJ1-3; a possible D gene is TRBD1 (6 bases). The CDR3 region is CAWTRQAHSGNTIYF. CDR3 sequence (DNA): TGTGCCTGGACTCGACAGGCTCACTCTGGAAACACCATATATTTT.